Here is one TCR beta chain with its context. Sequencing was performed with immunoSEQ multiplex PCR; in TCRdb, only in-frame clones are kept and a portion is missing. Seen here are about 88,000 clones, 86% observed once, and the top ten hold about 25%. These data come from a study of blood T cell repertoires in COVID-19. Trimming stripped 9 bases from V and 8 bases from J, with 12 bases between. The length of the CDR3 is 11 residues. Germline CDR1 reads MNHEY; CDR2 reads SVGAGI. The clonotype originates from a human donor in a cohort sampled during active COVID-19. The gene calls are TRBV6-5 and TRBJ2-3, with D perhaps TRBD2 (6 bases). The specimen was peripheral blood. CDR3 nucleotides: TGTGCCAGTATGGAGGGTGGTACGCAGTATTTT. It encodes CASMEGGTQYF.